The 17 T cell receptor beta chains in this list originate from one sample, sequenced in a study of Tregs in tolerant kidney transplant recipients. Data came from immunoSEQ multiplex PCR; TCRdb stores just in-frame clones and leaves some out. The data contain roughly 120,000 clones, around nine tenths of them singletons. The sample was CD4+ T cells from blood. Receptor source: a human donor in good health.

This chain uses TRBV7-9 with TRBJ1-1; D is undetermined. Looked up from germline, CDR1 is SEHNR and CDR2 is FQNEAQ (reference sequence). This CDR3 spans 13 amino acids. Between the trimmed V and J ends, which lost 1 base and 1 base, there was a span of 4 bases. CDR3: CASSLGQNTEAFF. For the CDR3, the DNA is TGTGCCAGCAGCTTAGGTCAGAACACTGAAGCTTTCTTT.

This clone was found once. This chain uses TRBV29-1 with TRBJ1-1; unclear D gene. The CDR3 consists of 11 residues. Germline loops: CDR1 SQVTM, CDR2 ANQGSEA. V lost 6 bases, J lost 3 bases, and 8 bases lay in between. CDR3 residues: CSVLIYTEAFF. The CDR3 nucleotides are TGCAGCGTCTTGATCTACACTGAAGCTTTCTTT. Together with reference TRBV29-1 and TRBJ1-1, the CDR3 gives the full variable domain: SAVISQKPSRDICQRGTSLTIQCQVDSQVTMMFWYRQQPGQSLTLIATANQGSEATYESGFVIDKFPISRPNLTFSTLTVSNMSPEDSSIYLCSVLIYTEAFFGQGTRLTVV.

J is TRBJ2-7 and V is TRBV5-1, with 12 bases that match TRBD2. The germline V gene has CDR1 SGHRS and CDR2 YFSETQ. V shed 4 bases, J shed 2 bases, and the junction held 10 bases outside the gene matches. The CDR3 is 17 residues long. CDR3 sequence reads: CASSQGGASGRAYEQYF. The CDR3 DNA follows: TGCGCCAGCAGCCAGGGAGGGGCTAGCGGGAGGGCCTACGAGCAGTACTTC. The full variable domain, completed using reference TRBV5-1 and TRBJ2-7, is KAGVTQTPRYLIKTRGQQVTLSCSPISGHRSVSWYQQTPGQGLQFLFEYFSETQRNKGNFPGRFSGRQFSNSRSEMNVSTLELGDSALYLCASSQGGASGRAYEQYFGPGTRLTVT.

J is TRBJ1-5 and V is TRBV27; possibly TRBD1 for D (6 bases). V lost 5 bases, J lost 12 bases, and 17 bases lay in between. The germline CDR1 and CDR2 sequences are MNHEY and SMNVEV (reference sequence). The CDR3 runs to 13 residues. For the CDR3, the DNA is TGTGCCAGCAGTCGGGACACGCTTGCGGTCCAGCATTTT. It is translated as CASSRDTLAVQHF.

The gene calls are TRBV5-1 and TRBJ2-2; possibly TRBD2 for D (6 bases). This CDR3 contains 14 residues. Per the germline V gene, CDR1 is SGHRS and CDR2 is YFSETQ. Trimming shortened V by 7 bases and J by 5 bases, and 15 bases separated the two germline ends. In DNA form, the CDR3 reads TGCGCCAGCGGGGCGGGGCAGATGACCGGGGAGCTGTTTTTT. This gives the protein CASGAGQMTGELFF. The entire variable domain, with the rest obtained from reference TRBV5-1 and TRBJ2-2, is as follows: KAGVTQTPRYLIKTRGQQVTLSCSPISGHRSVSWYQQTPGQGLQFLFEYFSETQRNKGNFPGRFSGRQFSNSRSEMNVSTLELGDSALYLCASGAGQMTGELFFGEGSRLTVL.

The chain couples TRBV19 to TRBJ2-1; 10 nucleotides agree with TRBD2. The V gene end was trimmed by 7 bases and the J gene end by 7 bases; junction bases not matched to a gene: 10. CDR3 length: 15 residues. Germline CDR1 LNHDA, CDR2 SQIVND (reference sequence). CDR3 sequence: CASTSVASGSNEQFF. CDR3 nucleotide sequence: TGTGCCAGTACCAGTGTCGCTAGCGGGAGTAATGAGCAGTTCTTC. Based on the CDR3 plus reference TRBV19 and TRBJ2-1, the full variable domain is DGGITQSPKYLFRKEGQNVTLSCEQNLNHDAMYWYRQDPGQGLRLIYYSQIVNDFQKGDIAEGYSVSREKKESFPLTVTSAQKNPTAFYLCASTSVASGSNEQFFGPGTRLTVL.

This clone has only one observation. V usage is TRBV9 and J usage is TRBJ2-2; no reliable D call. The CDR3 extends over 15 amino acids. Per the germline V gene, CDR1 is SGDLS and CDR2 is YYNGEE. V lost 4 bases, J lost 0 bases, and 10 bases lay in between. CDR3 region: CASSPNSANTGELFF. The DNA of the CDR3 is TGTGCCAGCAGCCCCAACTCGGCGAACACCGGGGAGCTGTTTTTT.

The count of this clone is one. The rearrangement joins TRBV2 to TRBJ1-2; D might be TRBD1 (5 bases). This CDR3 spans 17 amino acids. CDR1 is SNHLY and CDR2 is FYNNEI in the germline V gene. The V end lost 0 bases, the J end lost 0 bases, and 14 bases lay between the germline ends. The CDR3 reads CASSEAAGFGANYGYTF. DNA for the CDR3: TGTGCCAGCAGTGAAGCGGCAGGGTTCGGGGCTAACTATGGCTACACCTTC. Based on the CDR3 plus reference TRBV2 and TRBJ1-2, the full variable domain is EPEVTQTPSHQVTQMGQEVILRCVPISNHLYFYWYRQILGQKVEFLVSFYNNEISEKSEIFDDQFSVERPDGSNFTLKIRSTKLEDSAMYFCASSEAAGFGANYGYTFGSGTRLTVV.

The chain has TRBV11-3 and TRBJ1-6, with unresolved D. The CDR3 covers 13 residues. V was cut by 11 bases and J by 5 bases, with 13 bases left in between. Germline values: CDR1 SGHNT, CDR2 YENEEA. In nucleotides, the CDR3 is TGTGCCGGCCCCTCCAGAGATAATTCACCCCTCCACTTT. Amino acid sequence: CAGPSRDNSPLHF. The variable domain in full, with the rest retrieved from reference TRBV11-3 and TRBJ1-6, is EAGVVQSPRYKIIEKKQPVAFWCNPISGHNTLYWYLQNLGQGPELLIRYENEEAVDDSQLPKDRFSAERLKGVDSTLKIQPAELGDSAVYLCAGPSRDNSPLHFGNGTRLTVT.

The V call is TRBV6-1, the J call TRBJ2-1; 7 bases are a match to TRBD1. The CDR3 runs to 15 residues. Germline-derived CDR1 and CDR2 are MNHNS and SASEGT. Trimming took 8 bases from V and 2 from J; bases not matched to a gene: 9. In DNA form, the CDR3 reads TGTGCCAGCGCCAGGGGGACAGCCCCCTACAATGAGCAGTTCTTC. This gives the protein CASARGTAPYNEQFF.

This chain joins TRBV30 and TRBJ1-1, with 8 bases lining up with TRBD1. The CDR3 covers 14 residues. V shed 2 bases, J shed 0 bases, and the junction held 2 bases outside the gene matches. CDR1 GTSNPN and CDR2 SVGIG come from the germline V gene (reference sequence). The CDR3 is CAWSQGALNTEAFF. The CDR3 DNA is TGTGCCTGGAGTCAGGGGGCCTTGAACACTGAAGCTTTCTTT.

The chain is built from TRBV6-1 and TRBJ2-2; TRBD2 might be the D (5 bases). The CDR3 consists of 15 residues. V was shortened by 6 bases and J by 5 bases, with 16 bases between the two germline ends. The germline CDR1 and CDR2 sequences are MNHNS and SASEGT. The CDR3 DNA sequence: TGTGCCAGCAGGTTTGGACTCCCCGCGACCGGGGAGCTGTTTTTT. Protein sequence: CASRFGLPATGELFF.

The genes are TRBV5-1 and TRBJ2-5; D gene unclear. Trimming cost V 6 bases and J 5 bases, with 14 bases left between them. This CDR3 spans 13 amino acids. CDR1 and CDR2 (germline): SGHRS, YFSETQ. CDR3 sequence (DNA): TGCGCCAGCACCAAAGAAAGCCCCGAGACCCAGTACTTC. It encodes CASTKESPETQYF.

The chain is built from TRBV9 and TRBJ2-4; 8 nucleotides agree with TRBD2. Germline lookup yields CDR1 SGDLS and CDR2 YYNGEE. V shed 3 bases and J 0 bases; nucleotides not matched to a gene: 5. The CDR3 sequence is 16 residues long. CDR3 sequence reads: CASSALSGRAKNIQYF. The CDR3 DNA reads TGTGCCAGCAGCGCTTTGAGCGGGAGAGCCAAAAACATTCAGTACTTC.

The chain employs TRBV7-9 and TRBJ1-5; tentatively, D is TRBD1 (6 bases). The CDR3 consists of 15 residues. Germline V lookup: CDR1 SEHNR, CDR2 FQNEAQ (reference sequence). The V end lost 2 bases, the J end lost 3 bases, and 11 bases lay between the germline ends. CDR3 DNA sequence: TGTGCCAGCAGCTTATCCGGGGGCCCCAATCAGCCCCAGCATTTT. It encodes CASSLSGGPNQPQHF.

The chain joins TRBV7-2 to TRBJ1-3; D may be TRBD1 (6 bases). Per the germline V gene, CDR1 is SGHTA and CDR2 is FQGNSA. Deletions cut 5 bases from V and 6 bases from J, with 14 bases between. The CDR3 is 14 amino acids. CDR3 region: CASSKQGQVNTIYF. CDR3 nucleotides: TGTGCCAGCAGCAAACAGGGACAAGTAAACACCATATATTTT.

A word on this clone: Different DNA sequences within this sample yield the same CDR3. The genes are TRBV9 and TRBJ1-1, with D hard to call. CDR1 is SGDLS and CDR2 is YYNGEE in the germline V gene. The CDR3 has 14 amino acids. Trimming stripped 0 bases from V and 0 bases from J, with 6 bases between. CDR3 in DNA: TGTGCCAGCAGCGTAGGAGGGATGAACACTGAAGCTTTCTTT. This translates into CASSVGGMNTEAFF.